This T cell receptor beta chain appears in the sequencing data of a study of cytomegalovirus exposure and HLA in healthy donors. Study-level points and caveats: A classifier reportedly called cytomegalovirus status with high sensitivity and specificity.

Assay: immunoSEQ multiplex PCR; the TCRdb copy retains only in-frame clones and omits some. The table lists 47,000 or so clones, roughly 92% of them singletons. For this clone: Its target is not known.

This CDR3 spans 14 amino acids. CDR1 is SGHAT, CDR2 FQNNGV, per germline. Deletions cut 2 bases from V and 0 bases from J, with 5 bases between. This sequence was found in a man aged 18 to 30 in good health and CMV-seronegative. Material: PBMCs. V and J are TRBV11-2 and TRBJ1-5; D remains unclear. This CDR3 is CASSLRDSNQPQHF. The CDR3 region has the DNA TGTGCCAGCAGCTTAAGAGATAGCAATCAGCCCCAGCATTTT.